This TCR beta chain was found in a study of patients and donors after allogeneic stem cell transplantation. TCRdb processed the RT-PCR reads anew with MiXCR; each CDR3 protein has one entry. The table shows about a million distinct CDR3 sequences, with over 15% occurring only once. Sequenced: blood, either unsorted or a sorted T cell fraction (not recorded which). This clonotype originated in a human donor who was either an allogeneic HSCT recipient or a stem cell or donor lymphocyte infusion donor (not recorded which). It is not recorded whose cells these are; they may come from a transplant donor.

The DNA of the CDR3 is TGTGCCAGCAGCTTAGAGTCGGGGGGCTACGGTCAGCCCCAGCATTTT. It encodes CASSLESGGYGQPQHF. V usage is TRBV7-9 and J usage is TRBJ1-5; perhaps TRBD1 as D (6 bases). There are 16 residues in the CDR3. Looked up from germline, CDR1 is SEHNR and CDR2 is FQNEAQ (reference sequence). The V and J ends lost 1 base and 6 bases respectively, with 16 bases between them.